This T cell receptor beta chain was sequenced in a study of regulatory T cells in long-lasting Graves disease. CDR1 and CDR2 from the germline V gene are MNHEY and SMNVEV (reference sequence). The CDR3 contains 12 residues. Trimming removed 3 bases from V and 10 bases from J, with 10 bases in between. Overall study results and limits: Newly diagnosed disease favored TRBV20-1 and TRBJ2-1 over persistent disease.

Building of the TCR beta libraries involved iRepertoire HTBI primers and Arm-PCR of CDR3 regions. TCRdb re-analysed the multiplex PCR reads in MiXCR, keeping a single row per CDR3 protein. The sample shows approximately 470,000 distinct CDR3 sequences, about 16% of them seen only once. Regarding time point: newly diagnosed GD, antithyroid drugs for less than 3 months. PBMC RNA was the source of the TCR library. A note on this clonotype: Its target is unknown.

Another study also made use of these data, one on T cells in Graves' hyperthyroidism and ophthalmopathy. As that study records: A lack of ophthalmopathy progression within 18 months defined stable Graves' hyperthyroidism. The HTBI primer set served for first-round RT-PCR of the TCR CDR3.

The rearrangement uses TRBV27 and TRBJ2-1; D gene unclear. The source is a man aged 35-49 years with Graves disease. The sequenced sample was peripheral blood mononuclear cells (PBMCs), obtained at new diagnosis, from a patient treated with antithyroid drugs. CDR3 protein: CASSFFFGEQFF. The CDR3 DNA sequence: TGTGCCAGCAGTTTTTTTTTCGGCGAGCAGTTCTTC.